This T cell receptor (beta chain) was found in a study of blood T cell repertoires in COVID-19. Study context: Samples representing acute and convalescent COVID-19 were sourced from the United States, Italy and Spain. The cDNA or gDNA used as material had been derived from T cells, B-cell-depleted T cells, or PBMCs.

V shed 1 base and J 5 bases; nucleotides not matched to a gene: 2. This CDR3 has 15 amino acids. CDR1 and CDR2 from the germline V gene are SGHRS and YFSETQ. Membership in each cohort depended on participant-reported clinical history. Donors of Cohort 3 who recovered were those that had two negative PCRs, clearance, or symptom resolution. The table came from immunoSEQ multiplex PCR; TCRdb's copy has only in-frame clones and leaves some out. This sample has just over 300,000 clones, with over 75% found just once. This clone showed up just once. This TCR was recovered from a man aged 30 to 45 who had recovered from COVID-19. The sequenced sample was PBMCs or T cells enriched from blood (not recorded which). The chain recombines TRBV5-1 with TRBJ2-1, with TRBD2 matching over 11 bases. The CDR3 is CASSLSTSGDNEQFF. Here the CDR3 DNA reads TGCGCCAGCAGCTTGTCGACTAGCGGGGACAATGAGCAGTTCTTC.